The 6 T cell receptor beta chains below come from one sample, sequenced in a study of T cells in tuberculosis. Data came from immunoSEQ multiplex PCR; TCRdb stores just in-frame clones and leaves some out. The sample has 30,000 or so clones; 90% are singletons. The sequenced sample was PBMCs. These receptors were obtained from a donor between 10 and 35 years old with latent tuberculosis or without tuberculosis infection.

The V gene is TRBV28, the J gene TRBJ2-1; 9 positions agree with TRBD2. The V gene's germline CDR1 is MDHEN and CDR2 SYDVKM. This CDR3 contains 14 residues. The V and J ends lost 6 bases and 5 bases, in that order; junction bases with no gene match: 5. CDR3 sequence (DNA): TGTGCCAGCAGGGGGACTAGCTTCCACAATGAGCAGTTCTTC. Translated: CASRGTSFHNEQFF.

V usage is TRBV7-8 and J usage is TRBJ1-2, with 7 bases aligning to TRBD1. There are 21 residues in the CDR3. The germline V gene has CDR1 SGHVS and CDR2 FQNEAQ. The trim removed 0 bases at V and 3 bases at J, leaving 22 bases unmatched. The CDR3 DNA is TGTGCCAGCAGCTTAGCCAGGTACGGCGCGTGGGACAGACAGATTTACTATGGCTACACCTTC. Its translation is CASSLARYGAWDRQIYYGYTF.

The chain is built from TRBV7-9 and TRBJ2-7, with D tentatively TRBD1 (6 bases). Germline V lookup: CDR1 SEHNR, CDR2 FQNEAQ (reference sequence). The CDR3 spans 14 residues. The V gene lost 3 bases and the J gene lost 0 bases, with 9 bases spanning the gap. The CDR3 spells CASSFRQDSYEQYF. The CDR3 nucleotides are TGTGCCAGCAGCTTTCGACAGGACTCCTACGAGCAGTACTTC. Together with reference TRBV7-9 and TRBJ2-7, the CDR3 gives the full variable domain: DTGVSQNPRHKITKRGQNVTFRCDPISEHNRLYWYRQTLGQGPEFLTYFQNEAQLEKSRLLSDRFSAERPKGSFSTLEIQRTEQGDSAMYLCASSFRQDSYEQYFGPGTRLTVT.

CDR3 amino acids: CASSVEGEGNTIYF. In nucleotides, the CDR3 is TGTGCCAGCAGCGTAGAGGGGGAAGGAAACACCATATATTTT. V gene TRBV9 combines with J gene TRBJ1-3, with a tentative D call TRBD1 (6 bases). The CDR3 consists of 14 residues. Germline V gene sequence: CDR1 SGDLS, CDR2 YYNGEE. The V gene lost 0 bases and the J gene lost 4 bases, with 8 bases spanning the gap.

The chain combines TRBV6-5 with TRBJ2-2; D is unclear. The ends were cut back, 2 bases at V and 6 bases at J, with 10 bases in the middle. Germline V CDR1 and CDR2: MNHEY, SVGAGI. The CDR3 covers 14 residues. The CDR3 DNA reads TGTGCCAGCAGTTACGTCAGGCCGGCCGGGGAGCTGTTTTTT. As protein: CASSYVRPAGELFF.

In DNA form, the CDR3 reads TGTGCCAGTAGTATCTCGAGCGGGGAGAAAAATGAGCAGTTCTTC. Its translation: CASSISSGEKNEQFF. This chain links TRBV19 with TRBJ2-1, with 7 bases lining up with TRBD2. This CDR3 is 15 amino acids long. V shed 3 bases and J 7 bases; nucleotides not matched to a gene: 9. Germline V gene sequence: CDR1 LNHDA, CDR2 SQIVND (reference sequence).